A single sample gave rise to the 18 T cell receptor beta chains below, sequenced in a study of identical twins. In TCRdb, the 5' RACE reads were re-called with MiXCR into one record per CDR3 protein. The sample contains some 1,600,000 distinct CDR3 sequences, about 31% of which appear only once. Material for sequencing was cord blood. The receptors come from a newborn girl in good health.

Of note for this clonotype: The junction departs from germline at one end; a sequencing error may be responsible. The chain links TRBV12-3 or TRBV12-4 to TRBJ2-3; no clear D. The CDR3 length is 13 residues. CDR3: CASSLGRTDTEYF. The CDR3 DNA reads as TGTGCCAGCAGTTTAGGACGAACAGATACGGAGTATTTT.

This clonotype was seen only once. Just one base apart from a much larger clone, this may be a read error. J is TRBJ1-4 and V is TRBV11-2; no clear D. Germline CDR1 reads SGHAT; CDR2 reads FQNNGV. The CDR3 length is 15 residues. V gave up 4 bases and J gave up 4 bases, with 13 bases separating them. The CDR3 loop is CASSSSLDDNEKLFF. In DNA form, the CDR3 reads TGTGCCAGCAGCTCATCCTTGGACGATAATGAAAAACTGTTTTTT. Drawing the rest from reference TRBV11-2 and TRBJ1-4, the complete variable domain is EAGVAQSPRYKIIEKRQSVAFWCNPISGHATLYWYQQILGQGPKLLIQFQNNGVVDDSQLPKDRFSAERLKGVDSTLKIQPAKLEDSAVYLCASSSSLDDNEKLFFGSGTQLSVL.

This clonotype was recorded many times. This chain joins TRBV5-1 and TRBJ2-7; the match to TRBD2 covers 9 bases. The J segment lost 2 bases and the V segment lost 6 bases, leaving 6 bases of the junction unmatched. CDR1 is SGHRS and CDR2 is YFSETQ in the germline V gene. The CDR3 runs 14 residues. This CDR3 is CASKLTSGTYEQYF. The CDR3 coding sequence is TGCGCCAGCAAGTTGACTAGCGGTACCTACGAGCAGTACTTC. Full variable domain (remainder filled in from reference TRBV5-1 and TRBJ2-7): KAGVTQTPRYLIKTRGQQVTLSCSPISGHRSVSWYQQTPGQGLQFLFEYFSETQRNKGNFPGRFSGRQFSNSRSEMNVSTLELGDSALYLCASKLTSGTYEQYFGPGTRLTVT.

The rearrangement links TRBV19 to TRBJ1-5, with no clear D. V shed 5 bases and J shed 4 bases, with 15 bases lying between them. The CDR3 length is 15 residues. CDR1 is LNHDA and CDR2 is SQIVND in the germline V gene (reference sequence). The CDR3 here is CASSVGQVINQPQHF. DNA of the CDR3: TGTGCCAGTAGTGTCGGGCAGGTGATTAATCAGCCCCAGCATTTT.

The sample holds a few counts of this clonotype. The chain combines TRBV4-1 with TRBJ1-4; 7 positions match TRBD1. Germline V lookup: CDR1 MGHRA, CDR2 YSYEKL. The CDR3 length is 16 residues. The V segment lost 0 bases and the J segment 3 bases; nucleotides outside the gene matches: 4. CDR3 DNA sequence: TGCGCCAGCAGCCAAGATCGGGACAGCTCTAATGAAAAACTGTTTTTT. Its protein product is CASSQDRDSSNEKLFF.

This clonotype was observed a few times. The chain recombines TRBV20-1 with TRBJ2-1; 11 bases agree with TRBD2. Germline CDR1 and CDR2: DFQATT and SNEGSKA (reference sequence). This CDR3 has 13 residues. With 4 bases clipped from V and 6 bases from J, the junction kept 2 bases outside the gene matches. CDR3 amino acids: CSATLAGGNEQFF. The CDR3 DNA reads TGCAGTGCTACCCTAGCGGGGGGCAATGAGCAGTTCTTC.

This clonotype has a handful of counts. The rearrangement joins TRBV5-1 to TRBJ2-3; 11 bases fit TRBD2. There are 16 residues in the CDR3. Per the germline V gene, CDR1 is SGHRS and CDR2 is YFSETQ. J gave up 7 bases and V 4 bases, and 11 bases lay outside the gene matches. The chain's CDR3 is CASSLGLAAGEHTQYF. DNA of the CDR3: TGCGCCAGCAGCCTGGGACTAGCGGCAGGCGAACATACGCAGTATTTT.

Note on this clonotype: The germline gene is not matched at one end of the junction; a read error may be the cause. CDR3 bases: TGCGCCAGCAGCTTGCGGGGGGGAGGCAATCAGCTCCAGCATTTT. It encodes CASSLRGGGNQLQHF. The chain carries TRBV5-1 and TRBJ1-5; the D gene is possibly TRBD1 (5 bases). This CDR3 region has 15 residues. Per germline, CDR1 SGHRS and CDR2 YFSETQ.

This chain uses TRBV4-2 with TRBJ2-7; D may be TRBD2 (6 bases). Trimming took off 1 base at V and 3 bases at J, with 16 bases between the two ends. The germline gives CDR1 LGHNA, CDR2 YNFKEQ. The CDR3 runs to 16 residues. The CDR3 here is CASSQALEGSLYEQYF. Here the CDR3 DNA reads TGTGCCAGCAGCCAAGCCTTGGAGGGTAGCCTCTACGAGCAGTACTTC.

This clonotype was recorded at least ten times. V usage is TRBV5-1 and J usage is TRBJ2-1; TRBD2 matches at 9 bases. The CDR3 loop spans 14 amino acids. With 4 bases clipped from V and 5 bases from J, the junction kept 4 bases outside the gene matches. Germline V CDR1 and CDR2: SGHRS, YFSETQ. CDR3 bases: TGCGCCAGCAGCGTAGCGGGAGTAAACAATGAGCAGTTCTTC. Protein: CASSVAGVNNEQFF. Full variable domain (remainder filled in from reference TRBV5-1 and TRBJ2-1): KAGVTQTPRYLIKTRGQQVTLSCSPISGHRSVSWYQQTPGQGLQFLFEYFSETQRNKGNFPGRFSGRQFSNSRSEMNVSTLELGDSALYLCASSVAGVNNEQFFGPGTRLTVL.

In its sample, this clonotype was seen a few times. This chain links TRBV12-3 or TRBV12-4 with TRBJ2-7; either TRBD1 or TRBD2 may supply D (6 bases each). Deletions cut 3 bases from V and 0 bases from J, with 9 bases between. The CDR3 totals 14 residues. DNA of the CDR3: TGTGCCAGCAGTTTTTGGGGGGCCTCCTACGAGCAGTACTTC. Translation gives CASSFWGASYEQYF.

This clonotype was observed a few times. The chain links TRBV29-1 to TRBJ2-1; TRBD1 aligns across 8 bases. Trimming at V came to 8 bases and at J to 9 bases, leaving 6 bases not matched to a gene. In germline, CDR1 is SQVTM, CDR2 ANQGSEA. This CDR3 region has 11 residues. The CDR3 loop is CSTSGQGEQFF. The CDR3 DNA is TGCAGCACCTCCGGACAGGGTGAGCAGTTCTTC.

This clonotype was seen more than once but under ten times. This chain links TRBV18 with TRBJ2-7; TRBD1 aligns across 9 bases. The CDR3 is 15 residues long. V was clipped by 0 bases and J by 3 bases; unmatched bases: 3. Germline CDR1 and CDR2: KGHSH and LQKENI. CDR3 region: CASSPPGTGYYEQYF. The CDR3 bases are TGTGCCAGCTCACCACCCGGGACAGGGTACTACGAGCAGTACTTC. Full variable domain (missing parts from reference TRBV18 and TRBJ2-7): NAGVMQNPRHLVRRRGQEARLRCSPMKGHSHVYWYRQLPEEGLKFMVYLQKENIIDESGMPKERFSAEFPKEGPSILRIQQVVRGDSAAYFCASSPPGTGYYEQYFGPGTRLTVT.

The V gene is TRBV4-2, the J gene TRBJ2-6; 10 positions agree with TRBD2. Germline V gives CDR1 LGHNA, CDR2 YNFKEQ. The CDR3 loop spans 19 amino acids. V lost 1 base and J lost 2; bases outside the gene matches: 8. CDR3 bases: TGTGCCAGCAGCCAAGGCCCCAGCGGGAGGGGAGCTGGGGCCAACGTCCTGACTTTC. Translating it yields CASSQGPSGRGAGANVLTF.

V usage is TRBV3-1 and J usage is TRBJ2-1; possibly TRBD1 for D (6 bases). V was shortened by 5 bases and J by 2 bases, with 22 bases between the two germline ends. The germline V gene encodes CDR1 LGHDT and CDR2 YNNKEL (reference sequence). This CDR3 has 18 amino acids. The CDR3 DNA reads TGTGCCAGCAGCTTCTATAGGGCCCGGCACAGGGCCTACAATGAGCAGTTCTTC. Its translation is CASSFYRARHRAYNEQFF.

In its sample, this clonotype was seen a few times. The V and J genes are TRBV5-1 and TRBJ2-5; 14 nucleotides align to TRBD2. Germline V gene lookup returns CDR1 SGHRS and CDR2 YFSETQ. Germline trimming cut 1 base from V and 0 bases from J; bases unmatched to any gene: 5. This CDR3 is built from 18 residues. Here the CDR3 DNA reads TGCGCCAGCAGCTTGCCGACTAGCGGGAGGGCCGACCAAGAGACCCAGTACTTC. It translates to CASSLPTSGRADQETQYF.

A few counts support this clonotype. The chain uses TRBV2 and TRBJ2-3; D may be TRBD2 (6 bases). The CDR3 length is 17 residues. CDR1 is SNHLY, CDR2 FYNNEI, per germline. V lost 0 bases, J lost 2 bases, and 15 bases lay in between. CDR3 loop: CASSEAGLGGITDTQYF. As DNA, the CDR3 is TGTGCCAGCAGTGAAGCGGGTCTGGGGGGTATCACAGATACGCAGTATTTT.

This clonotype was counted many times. Here the CDR3 reads CSARDSSKRGGTDTQYF. DNA for the CDR3: TGCAGTGCTAGAGATAGTAGTAAGCGGGGGGGCACAGATACGCAGTATTTT. The chain joins TRBV20-1 to TRBJ2-3, with TRBD2 matching 9 bases. Per the germline V gene, CDR1 is DFQATT and CDR2 is SNEGSKA (reference sequence). This CDR3 has 17 amino acids. The V and J ends lost 0 bases and 1 base, in that order; junction bases with no gene match: 8.